In its sample, the clone carrying this T cell receptor (beta chain) was seen a few times. Its target is not known. Relying on iRepertoire HTBI primers and Arm-PCR of CDR3 regions, the team built TCR beta libraries. TCRdb recomputed calls from the multiplex PCR reads with MiXCR, one row per CDR3 protein. Of 400,000 to 500,000 distinct CDR3 sequences listed, roughly a fifth are singletons. The data belong to a study of regulatory T cells in long-lasting Graves disease. Study results and caveats: Those with persistent Graves' had less TCR diversity than newly diagnosed patients. Persistent patients had more shared public clonotypes (under 3,000) than new patients (about 920).

The time point denotes: persistent/refractory GD, antithyroid drugs over 5 years with positive TRAb. PBMCs provided the RNA from which the TCR library was made. The receptor was isolated from a female donor with Graves disease. The sequencing here drew on peripheral blood mononuclear cells (PBMCs), taken when the disease was refractory, from a patient treated with antithyroid drugs.

CDR3 region: CSAPGAVYEQYF. The CDR3 nucleotides are TGCAGTGCTCCCGGGGCCGTTTACGAGCAGTACTTC. This chain links TRBV20-1 with TRBJ2-7; either TRBD1 or TRBD2 may supply D (5 bases each). V was trimmed by 5 bases and J by 4 bases, leaving 12 bases between them. The CDR3 covers 12 residues. CDR1 is DFQATT and CDR2 is SNEGSKA in the germline V gene (reference sequence).